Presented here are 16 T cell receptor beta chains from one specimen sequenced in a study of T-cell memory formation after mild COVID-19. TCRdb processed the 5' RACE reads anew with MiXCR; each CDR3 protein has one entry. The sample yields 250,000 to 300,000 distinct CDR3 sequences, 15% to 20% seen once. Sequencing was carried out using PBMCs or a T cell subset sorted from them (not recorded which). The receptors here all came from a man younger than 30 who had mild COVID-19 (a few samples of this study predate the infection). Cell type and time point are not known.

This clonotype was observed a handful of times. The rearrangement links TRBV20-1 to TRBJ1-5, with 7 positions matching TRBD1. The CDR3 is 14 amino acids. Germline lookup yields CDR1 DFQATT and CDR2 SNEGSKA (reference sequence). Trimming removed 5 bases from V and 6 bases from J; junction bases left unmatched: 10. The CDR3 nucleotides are TGCAGTGCTGGGGACAGCATAAGCGCTCAGCCCCAGCATTTT. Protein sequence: CSAGDSISAQPQHF.

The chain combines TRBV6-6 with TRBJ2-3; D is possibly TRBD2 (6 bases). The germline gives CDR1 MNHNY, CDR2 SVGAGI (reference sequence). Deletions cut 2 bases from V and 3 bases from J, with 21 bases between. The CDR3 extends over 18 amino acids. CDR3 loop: CASSYQAPGLTLTDTQYF. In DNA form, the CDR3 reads TGTGCCAGCAGTTACCAGGCGCCGGGACTTACCCTGACAGATACGCAGTATTTT.

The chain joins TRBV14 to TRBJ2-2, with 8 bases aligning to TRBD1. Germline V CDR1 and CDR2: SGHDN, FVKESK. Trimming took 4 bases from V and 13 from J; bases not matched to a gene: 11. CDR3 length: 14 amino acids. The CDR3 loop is CASSPSLAGQGLFF. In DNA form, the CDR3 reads TGTGCCAGCAGCCCCTCCCTAGCCGGACAGGGGCTGTTTTTT. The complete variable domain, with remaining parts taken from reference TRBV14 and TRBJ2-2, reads EAGVTQFPSHSVIEKGQTVTLRCDPISGHDNLYWYRRVMGKEIKFLLHFVKESKQDESGMPNNRFLAERTGGTYSTLKVQPAELEDSGVYFCASSPSLAGQGLFFGEGSRLTVL.

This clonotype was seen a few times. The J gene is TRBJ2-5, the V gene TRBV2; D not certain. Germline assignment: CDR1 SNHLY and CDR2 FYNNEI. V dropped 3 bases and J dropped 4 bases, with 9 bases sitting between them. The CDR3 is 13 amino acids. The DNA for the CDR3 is TGTGCCAGCAGTGATACTGGCGTAGAGACCCAGTACTTC. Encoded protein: CASSDTGVETQYF.

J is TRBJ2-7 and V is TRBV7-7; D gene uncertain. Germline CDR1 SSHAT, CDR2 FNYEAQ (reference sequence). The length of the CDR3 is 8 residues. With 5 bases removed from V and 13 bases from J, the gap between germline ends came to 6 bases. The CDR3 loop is CASSPSYF. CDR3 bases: TGTGCCAGCAGCCCCAGTTACTTC.

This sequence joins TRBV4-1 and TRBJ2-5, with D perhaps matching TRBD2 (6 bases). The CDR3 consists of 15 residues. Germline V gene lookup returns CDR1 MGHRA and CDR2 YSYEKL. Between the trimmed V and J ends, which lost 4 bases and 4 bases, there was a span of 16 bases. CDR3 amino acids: CASSPRTAGLETQYF. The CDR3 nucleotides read TGCGCCAGCAGCCCCCGCACGGCGGGGCTAGAGACCCAGTACTTC.

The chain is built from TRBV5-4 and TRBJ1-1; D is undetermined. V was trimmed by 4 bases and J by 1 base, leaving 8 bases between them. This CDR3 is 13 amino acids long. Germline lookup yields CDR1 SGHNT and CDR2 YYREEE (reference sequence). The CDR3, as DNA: TGTGCCAGCAGCCCACGGACGAACACTGAAGCTTTCTTT. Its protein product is CASSPRTNTEAFF.

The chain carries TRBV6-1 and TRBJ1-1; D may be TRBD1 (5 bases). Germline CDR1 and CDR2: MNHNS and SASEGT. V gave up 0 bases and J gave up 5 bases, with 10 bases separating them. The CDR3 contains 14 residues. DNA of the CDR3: TGTGCCAGCAGTGAAGCTGGGGGGGAGACTGAAGCTTTCTTT. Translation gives CASSEAGGETEAFF.

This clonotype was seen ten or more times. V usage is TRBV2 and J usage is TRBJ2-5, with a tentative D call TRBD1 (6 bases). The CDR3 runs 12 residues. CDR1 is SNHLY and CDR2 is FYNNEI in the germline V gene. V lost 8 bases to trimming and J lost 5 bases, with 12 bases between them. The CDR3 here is CASSFTGETQYF. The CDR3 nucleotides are TGTGCCAGCTCCTTCACAGGGGAGACCCAGTACTTC.

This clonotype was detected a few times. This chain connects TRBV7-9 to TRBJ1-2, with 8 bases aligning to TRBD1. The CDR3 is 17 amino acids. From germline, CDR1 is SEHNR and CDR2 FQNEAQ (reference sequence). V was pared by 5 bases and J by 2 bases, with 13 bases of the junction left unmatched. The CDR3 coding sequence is TGTGCCAGCAGCGGAAGGGTAGGACAGGGCCGCAACTATGGCTACACCTTC. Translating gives CASSGRVGQGRNYGYTF.

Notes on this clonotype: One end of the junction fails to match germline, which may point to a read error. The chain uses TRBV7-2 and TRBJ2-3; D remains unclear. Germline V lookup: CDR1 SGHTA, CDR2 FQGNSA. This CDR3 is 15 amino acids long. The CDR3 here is CASSPRRLSTDTQYF. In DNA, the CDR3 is TGTGCCAGCAGCCCCCGACGGTTAAGCACGGATACGCAGTATTTT.

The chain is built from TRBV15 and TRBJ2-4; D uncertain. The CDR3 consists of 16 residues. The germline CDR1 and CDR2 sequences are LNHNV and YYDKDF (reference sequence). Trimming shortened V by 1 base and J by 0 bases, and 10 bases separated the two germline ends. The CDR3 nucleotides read TGTGCCACCAGCAGAGCGGCGGATATAGCCAAAAACATTCAGTACTTC. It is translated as CATSRAADIAKNIQYF.

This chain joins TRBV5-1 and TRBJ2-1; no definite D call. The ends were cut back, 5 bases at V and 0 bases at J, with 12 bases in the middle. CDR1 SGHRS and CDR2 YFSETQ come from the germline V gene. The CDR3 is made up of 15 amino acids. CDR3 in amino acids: CASRPTKSSYNEQFF. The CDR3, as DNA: TGCGCCAGCAGGCCGACCAAGAGCTCCTACAATGAGCAGTTCTTC. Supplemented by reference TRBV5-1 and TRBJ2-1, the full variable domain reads KAGVTQTPRYLIKTRGQQVTLSCSPISGHRSVSWYQQTPGQGLQFLFEYFSETQRNKGNFPGRFSGRQFSNSRSEMNVSTLELGDSALYLCASRPTKSSYNEQFFGPGTRLTVL.

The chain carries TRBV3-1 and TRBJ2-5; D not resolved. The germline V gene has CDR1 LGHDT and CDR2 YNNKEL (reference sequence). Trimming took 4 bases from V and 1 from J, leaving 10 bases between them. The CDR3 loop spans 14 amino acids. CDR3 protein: CASSPPSPQETQYF. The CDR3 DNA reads TGTGCCAGCAGCCCCCCTTCCCCCCAAGAGACCCAGTACTTC.

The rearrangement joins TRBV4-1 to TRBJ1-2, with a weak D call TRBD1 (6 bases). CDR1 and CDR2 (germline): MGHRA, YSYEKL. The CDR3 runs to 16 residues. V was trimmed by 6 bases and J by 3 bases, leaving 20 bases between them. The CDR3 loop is CASRATDRLLDYGYTF. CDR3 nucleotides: TGCGCCAGCAGAGCCACTGACAGGCTCCTTGACTATGGCTACACCTTC.

The CDR3 loop reads CASSVAGGTSGGLDTQYF. The DNA of the CDR3 is TGTGCCAGCAGCGTAGCAGGAGGGACTAGCGGGGGTCTGGATACGCAGTATTTT. The chain employs TRBV9 and TRBJ2-3; 14 nucleotides line up with TRBD2. Losses at the gene ends were 0 bases for V and 6 bases for J; bases not matched to a gene: 9. The CDR3 loop spans 18 amino acids. CDR1 is SGDLS and CDR2 is YYNGEE in the germline V gene.